Listed below are T cell receptor beta chains from one sample, sequenced in a study of chemoradiotherapy in HPV16-positive cancers. TCRdb keeps only in-frame clones here, not all; method: immunoSEQ multiplex PCR. The sample includes a few thousand clones, 70% to 85% seen only once; the top ten take more than 7%. The starting material was tumor tissue, obtained from a patient who underwent chemoradiotherapy. These receptors were taken from a human donor with HPV-associated anogenital cancer. Both conserved end residues are trimmed from each CDR3. Fields, in order: clone size, V gene, CDR3 protein. Clone size is given for some rows only: seen once, a few or many times, or a class if the clone is expanded.

>few|TRBV2
ASSPGWVREQY
>once|TRBV7-9
ASSSQGSDYGYT
>-|TRBV10-3
ATSRGAGDEQY
>-|TRBV11-3
ASSANSNQPQH
>-|TRBV19
ASSLGGPQETQY
>-|TRBV5-4
ASSLYLGREQY
>-|TRBV4-2
ASSQGGAKGETQY
>-|TRBV11-2
ASSVAGTQGEKLF
>-|TRBV21-1
ASSKGEEYTDTQY
>-|TRBV30
ACQGRAAKNIQY
>-|TRBV28
ASSLSQGSFLAF
>-|TRBV19
ASSYRAGGTGELF
>-|TRBV6-6
ASSSPGQGLTQY
>-|TRBV7-9
ASSQRGNQETQY
>-|TRBV10-3
AISGARGLGAEAF
>few|TRBV5-3
ASRLGTREQY
>few|TRBV15
ATSRPLADAYNEQF
>-|TRBV7-3
ASSLGGADTQY
>few|TRBV5-1
ASSFNERERQGELF
>-|TRBV5-1
ASSTRDPAYQETQY
>-|TRBV9
ASSVDLNEQF
>-|TRBV19
ASSLLGGGTEAF
>-|TRBV10-1
ASPRTRPVEQY
>few|TRBV25-1
ASSSGLAGGKETQY
>-|TRBV10-3
AIAPQGQDYEQY
>-|TRBV7-9
ASTDSYEQY
>-|TRBV25-1
ASRATTGGLSYGYT
>-|TRBV15
ATSLEVNQPQH
>-|TRBV30
AWSVGAGSYGYT
>-|TRBV19
ASSAGQHNEQF
>-|TRBV5-1
ASSGRLYRNYEQY
>few|TRBV7-9
ASSLGGRREETQY
>-|TRBV6-5
ASKREPLSYNEQF
>-|TRBV30
AWSTRSGDTQY
>once|TRBV5-1
ASSLGSSGTGELF
>-|TRBV5-6
ASSPLGQRGYT
>few|TRBV27
ASSLSRTSNEQY
>-|TRBV18
ASSLGDPVKYT
>-|TRBV2
ASSGLAGADTQY
>once|TRBV6-1
ASSGLAGDLGEQY
>-|TRBV7-9
ASTSLNSPLH
>-|TRBV27
ASSSPTSGTDTQY
>few|TRBV11-1
ASSLERHKETQY
>-|TRBV6-5
ASRQGSTSNQPQH